This T cell receptor beta chain came from a study of blood T cell repertoires in COVID-19. The overall study: Samples representing acute and convalescent COVID-19 were sourced from the United States, Italy and Spain. In each case, the material was cDNA or gDNA derived from T cells, B-cell-depleted T cells, or PBMCs.

Original analysis: Nucleated cell number was recorded as an estimate derived from reference gene primer amplification. Using immunoSEQ multiplex PCR, the repertoire was profiled, and TCRdb retains in-frame clones only, with some absent. V, J and clone size are taken as reported in that table, and D and trimming were inferred from the DNA itself. The profile shows 90,000 to 150,000 clones, less than 85% of them singletons. Looked up from germline, CDR1 is LGHDT and CDR2 is YNNKEL (reference sequence). The CDR3 loop spans 12 amino acids. V lost 0 bases and J lost 7, with 6 bases in between. This TCR was sampled from a man aged 45-65 years with acute or convalescent COVID-19. The chain recombines TRBV3-1 (or the pseudogene TRBV3-2) with TRBJ1-2; D is uncertain. Sequences were obtained from peripheral blood. The CDR3 DNA follows: TGTGCCAGCAGCCAAGACGCTAGTGGCTACACCTTC. Translation: CASSQDASGYTF.